What follows are 3 T cell receptor beta chains derived from one specimen sequenced in a study of T cell responses to AZD1222 COVID-19 vaccine. Assay: immunoSEQ multiplex PCR; the TCRdb copy retains only in-frame clones and omits some. The data hold 90,000 to 150,000 clones, with 75% to 95% observed a single time. The source material was peripheral blood, sampled 28 days after the second dose of the MenACWY control vaccine. These receptors all come from an adult who received the MenACWY meningococcal vaccine as a control.

The chain carries TRBV19 and TRBJ2-1; D remains ambiguous. The ends were cut back, 4 bases at V and 0 bases at J, with 16 bases in the middle. This CDR3 comprises 17 residues. CDR1 is LNHDA and CDR2 is SQIVND in the germline V gene (reference sequence). CDR3 in DNA: TGTGCCAGTAGTACAGGACGGAGTTTAAGCTCCTACAATGAGCAGTTCTTC. It specifies CASSTGRSLSSYNEQFF.

This clone was observed a handful of times. The V and J genes are TRBV3-1 (or the pseudogene TRBV3-2) and TRBJ1-1; D not certain. Trimming stripped 2 bases from V and 11 bases from J, with 15 bases between. The germline V gene has CDR1 LGHDT and CDR2 YNNKEL (reference sequence). The CDR3 totals 13 residues. The CDR3, as DNA: TGTGCCAGCAGCCAATCAAGTCTCGTTGTGGCTTTCTTT. Its protein product is CASSQSSLVVAFF.

The chain links TRBV11-1 to TRBJ2-2, with 8 bases lining up with TRBD1. Germline CDR1 and CDR2: SGHAT and FQDESV (reference sequence). The ends lost 6 bases at V and 7 bases at J; junction bases unmatched: 13. CDR3 length: 16 residues. CDR3 DNA: TGTGCCAGCAGACAATACAGACAGGGGATGGGCGGGGAGCTGTTTTTT. As protein: CASRQYRQGMGGELFF.